The clone carrying this T cell receptor beta chain turned up a few times. TCRdb reprocessed the RT-PCR reads via MiXCR and lists one record per CDR3 protein. Among approximately 720,000 distinct CDR3 sequences listed, approximately 15% were seen once. CDR3 length: 16 residues. The V gene's germline CDR1 is SGHRS and CDR2 YFSETQ. Trimming took off 7 bases at V and 10 bases at J, with 29 bases between the two ends. V gene TRBV5-1 combines with J gene TRBJ1-2; tentatively, D is TRBD1 (5 bases). The TCR was taken from a female donor in good health, serving as a healthy control. Specimen: memory CD4+ T cells from blood. This chain's CDR3 is CASCAGDSGLIAIYTF. CDR3 bases: TGCGCCAGCTGCGCCGGGGACTCGGGCCTCATCGCTATCTACACCTTC.